This T cell receptor beta chain was recorded in a study of T cells in localized non-small cell lung cancer. Study-wide points: Longer overall survival was associated with a higher density of T cells in the blood. Adjacent uninvolved lung had the highest clonality, suggesting focused antigen responses. Sequencing, confined to only one tumor region, leaves heterogeneity possible.

CDR3 length equals 18 residues. The junction had 13 bases not matched to a gene; V was cut back by 1 base and J by 3 bases. Germline V gene sequence: CDR1 SGHRS, CDR2 YFSETQ. Measured with immunoSEQ multiplex PCR; TCRdb has only the in-frame clones, and not every one. Of some 20,000 clones listed, approximately 87% are singletons. To note about this clone: Its antigen is as yet unknown.

This clonotype originated in a man aged 40 to 70 with stage II squamous cell lung carcinoma. J is TRBJ2-3 and V is TRBV5-1; 8 nucleotides align to TRBD2. The material sequenced was PBMCs, taken before any cancer treatment. CDR3 DNA sequence: TGCGCCAGCAGCTTGCTCTCGGGTATAGCGGGAAGTACAGATACGCAGTATTTT. Amino acids: CASSLLSGIAGSTDTQYF. The full variable domain, its missing parts supplied by reference TRBV5-1 and TRBJ2-3, is KAGVTQTPRYLIKTRGQQVTLSCSPISGHRSVSWYQQTPGQGLQFLFEYFSETQRNKGNFPGRFSGRQFSNSRSEMNVSTLELGDSALYLCASSLLSGIAGSTDTQYFGPGTRLTVL.